The clone carrying this T cell receptor beta chain showed up just a few times. The germline V gene encodes CDR1 LGHNT and CDR2 FRNRAP. After removal of 2 bases from V and 4 bases from J, the junction contained 10 bases not matched to a gene. This CDR3 is built from 16 residues. The data were taken from a study of blood T cell repertoires in COVID-19. Turning to the study itself: Researchers got acute and convalescent COVID-19 samples from the United States, Italy and Spain.

Assay used: immunoSEQ multiplex PCR; TCRdb lists only in-frame clones, some missing. The sample gives approximately 90,000 clones, 86% of which show up once; approximately 18% is in the top ten. Sequenced: peripheral blood. The sequence was obtained from a woman aged 80 or over with acute or convalescent COVID-19. The chain joins TRBV12-5 to TRBJ2-7; 8 positions match TRBD1. Here the CDR3 DNA reads TGTGCTAGTGGTTTGAGGACAGGGTCAGAAAGTTACGAGCAGTACTTC. It specifies CASGLRTGSESYEQYF.